This T cell receptor beta chain was documented in a study of blood T cell repertoires in COVID-19. Overall study context: Researchers got acute and convalescent COVID-19 samples from the United States, Italy and Spain. PBMCs, B-cell-depleted T cells, or T cells provided the cDNA or gDNA that made up the material.

The germline V gene encodes CDR1 SQVTM and CDR2 ANQGSEA. This CDR3 spans 11 amino acids. Trimming took off 3 bases at V and 8 bases at J, with 10 bases between the two ends. Study processing details: Quantification of nucleated cells was approximated via reference gene primer amplification. The assay was immunoSEQ multiplex PCR, and TCRdb's table has in-frame clones only and misses some. V and J calls and clone size come straight from that table; D and trimming were deduced from the DNA. The table lists 140,000 to 150,000 clones, 80% to 90% of them singletons. This receptor was taken from a woman aged 45-60 years with acute or convalescent COVID-19. The gene calls are TRBV29-1 and TRBJ1-2, with unresolved D. The sequenced sample was peripheral blood. The CDR3, as DNA: TGCAGCGTTGATGTAGAGCGGGGCTACACCTTC. Its translation is CSVDVERGYTF.